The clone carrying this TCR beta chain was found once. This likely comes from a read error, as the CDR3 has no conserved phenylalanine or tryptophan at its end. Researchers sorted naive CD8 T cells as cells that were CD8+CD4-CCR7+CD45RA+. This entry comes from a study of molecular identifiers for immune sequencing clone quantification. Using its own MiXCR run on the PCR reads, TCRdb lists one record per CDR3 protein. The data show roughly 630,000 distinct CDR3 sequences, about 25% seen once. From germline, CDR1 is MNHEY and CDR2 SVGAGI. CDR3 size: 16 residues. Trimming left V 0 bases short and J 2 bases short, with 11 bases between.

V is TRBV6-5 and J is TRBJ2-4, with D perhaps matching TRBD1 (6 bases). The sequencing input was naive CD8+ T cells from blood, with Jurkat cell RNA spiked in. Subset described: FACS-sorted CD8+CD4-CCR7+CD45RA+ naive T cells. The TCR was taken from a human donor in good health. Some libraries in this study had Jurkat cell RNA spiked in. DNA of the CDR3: TGTGCCAGCAGTTACTCGTATAGGGACACCAAAAACATTCAGTACCTC. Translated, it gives CASSYSYRDTKNIQYL.